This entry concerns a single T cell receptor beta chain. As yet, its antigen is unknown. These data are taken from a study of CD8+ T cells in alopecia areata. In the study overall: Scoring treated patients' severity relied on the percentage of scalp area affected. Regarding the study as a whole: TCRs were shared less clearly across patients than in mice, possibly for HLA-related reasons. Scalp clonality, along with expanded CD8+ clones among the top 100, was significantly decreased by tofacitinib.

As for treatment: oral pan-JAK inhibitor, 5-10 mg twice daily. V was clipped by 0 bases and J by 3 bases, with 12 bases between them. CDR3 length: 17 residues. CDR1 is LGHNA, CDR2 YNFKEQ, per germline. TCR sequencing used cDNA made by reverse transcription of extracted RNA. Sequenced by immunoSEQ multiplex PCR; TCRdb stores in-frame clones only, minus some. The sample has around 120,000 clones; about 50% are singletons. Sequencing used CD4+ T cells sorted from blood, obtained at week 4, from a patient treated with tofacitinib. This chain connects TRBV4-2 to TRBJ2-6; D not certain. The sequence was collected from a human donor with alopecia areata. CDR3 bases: TGTGCCAGCAGCCAAGATGCAGGTGACATTGGGGCCAACGTCCTGACTTTC. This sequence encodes CASSQDAGDIGANVLTF.